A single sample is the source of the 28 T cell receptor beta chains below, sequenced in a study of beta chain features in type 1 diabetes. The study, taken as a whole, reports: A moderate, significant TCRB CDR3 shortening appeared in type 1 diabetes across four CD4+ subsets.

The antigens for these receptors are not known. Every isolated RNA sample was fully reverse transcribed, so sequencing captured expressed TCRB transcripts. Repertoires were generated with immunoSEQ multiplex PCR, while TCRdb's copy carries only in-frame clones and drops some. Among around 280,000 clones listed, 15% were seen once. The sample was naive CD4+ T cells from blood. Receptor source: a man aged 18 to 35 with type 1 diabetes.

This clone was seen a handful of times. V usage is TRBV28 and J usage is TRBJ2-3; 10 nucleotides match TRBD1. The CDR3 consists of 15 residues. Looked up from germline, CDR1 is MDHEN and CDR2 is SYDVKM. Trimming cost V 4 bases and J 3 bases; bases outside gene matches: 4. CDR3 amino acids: CASSSAGQGTDTQYF. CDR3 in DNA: TGTGCCAGCAGTTCAGCGGGACAGGGGACAGATACGCAGTATTTT.

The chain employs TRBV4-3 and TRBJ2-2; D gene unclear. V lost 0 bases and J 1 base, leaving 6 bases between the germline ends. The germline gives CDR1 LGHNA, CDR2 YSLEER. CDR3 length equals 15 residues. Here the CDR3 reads CASSQEYLNTGELFF. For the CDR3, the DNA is TGCGCCAGCAGCCAAGAATACTTGAACACCGGGGAGCTGTTTTTT.

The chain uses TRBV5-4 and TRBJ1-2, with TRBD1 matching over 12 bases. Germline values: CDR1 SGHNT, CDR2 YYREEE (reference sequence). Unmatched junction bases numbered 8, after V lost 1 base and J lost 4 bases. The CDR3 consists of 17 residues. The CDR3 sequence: CASSLWDRGHRSYGYTF. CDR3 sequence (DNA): TGTGCCAGCAGCTTGTGGGACAGGGGGCATAGGAGCTATGGCTACACCTTC.

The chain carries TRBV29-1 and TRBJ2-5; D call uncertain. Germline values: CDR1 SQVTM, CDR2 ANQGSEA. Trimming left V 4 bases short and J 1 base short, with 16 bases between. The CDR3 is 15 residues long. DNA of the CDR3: TGCAGCGTTGCTAGTGGTCACCGGTCCCAAGAGACCCAGTACTTC. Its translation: CSVASGHRSQETQYF.

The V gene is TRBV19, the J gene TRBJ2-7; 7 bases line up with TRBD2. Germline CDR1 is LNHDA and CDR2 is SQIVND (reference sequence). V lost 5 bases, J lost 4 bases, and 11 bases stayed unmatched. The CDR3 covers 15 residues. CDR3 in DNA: TGTGCCAGTAGTGGTTGGGGGAGGGCCGTTTACGAGCAGTACTTC. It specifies CASSGWGRAVYEQYF.

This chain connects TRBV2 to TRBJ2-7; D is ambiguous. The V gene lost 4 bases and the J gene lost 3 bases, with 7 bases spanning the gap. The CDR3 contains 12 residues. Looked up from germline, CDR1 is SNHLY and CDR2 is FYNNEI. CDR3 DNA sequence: TGTGCCAGCAGTGTTGGCTTCTACGAGCAGTACTTC. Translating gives CASSVGFYEQYF.

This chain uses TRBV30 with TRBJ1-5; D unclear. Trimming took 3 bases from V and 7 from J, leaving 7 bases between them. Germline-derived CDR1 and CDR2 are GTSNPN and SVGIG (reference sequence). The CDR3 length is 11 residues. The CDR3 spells CAWSSGQPQHF. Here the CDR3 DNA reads TGTGCCTGGAGCTCGGGACAGCCCCAGCATTTT.

CDR3 nucleotides: TGTGCCAGCAGCTGGGGGGACAGCTCTGGGGCCAACGTCCTGACTTTC. As protein: CASSWGDSSGANVLTF. This rearrangement joins TRBV5-4 to TRBJ2-6, with D possibly TRBD1 on 7 matching bases. Per the germline V gene, CDR1 is SGHNT and CDR2 is YYREEE (reference sequence). This CDR3 is built from 16 residues. The V end was cut by 3 bases, the J end by 0 bases, with 10 bases between.

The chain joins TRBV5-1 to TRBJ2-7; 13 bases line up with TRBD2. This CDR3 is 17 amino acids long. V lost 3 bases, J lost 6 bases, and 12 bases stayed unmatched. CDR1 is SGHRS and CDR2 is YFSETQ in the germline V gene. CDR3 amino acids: CASSSVPGLAGRGEQYF. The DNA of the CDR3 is TGCGCCAGCAGCTCGGTCCCGGGACTAGCGGGACGCGGCGAGCAGTACTTC.

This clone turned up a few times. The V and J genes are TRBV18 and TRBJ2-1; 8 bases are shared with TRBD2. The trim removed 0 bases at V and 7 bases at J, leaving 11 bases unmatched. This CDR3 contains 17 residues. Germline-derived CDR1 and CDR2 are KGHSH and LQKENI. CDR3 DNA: TGTGCCAGCTCACCACCGTTACTGGGACTAGGTATTAATGAGCAGTTCTTC. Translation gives CASSPPLLGLGINEQFF.

The DNA for the CDR3 is TGTGCCAGCAGCGTAGGGGGACAGGGTGGCGTGGAGCCCCAGCATTTT. Translating it yields CASSVGGQGGVEPQHF. The chain has TRBV9 and TRBJ1-5; TRBD1 agrees at 9 bases. V lost 0 bases and J lost 8; bases outside the gene matches: 9. Germline V gives CDR1 SGDLS, CDR2 YYNGEE. The length of the CDR3 is 16 residues.

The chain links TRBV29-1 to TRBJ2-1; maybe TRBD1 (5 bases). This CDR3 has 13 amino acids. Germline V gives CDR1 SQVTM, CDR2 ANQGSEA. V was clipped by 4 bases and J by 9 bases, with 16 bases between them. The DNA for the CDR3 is TGCAGCGTTGCCGGGCGCTTTAGGGGTGAGCAGTTCTTC. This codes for CSVAGRFRGEQFF.

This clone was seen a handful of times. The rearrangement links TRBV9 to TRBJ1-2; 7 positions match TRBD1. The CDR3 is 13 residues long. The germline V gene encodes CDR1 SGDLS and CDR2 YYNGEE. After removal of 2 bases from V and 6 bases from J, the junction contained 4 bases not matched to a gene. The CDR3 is CASSVPGQDGYTF. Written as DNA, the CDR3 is TGTGCCAGCAGCGTGCCCGGACAGGATGGCTACACCTTC.

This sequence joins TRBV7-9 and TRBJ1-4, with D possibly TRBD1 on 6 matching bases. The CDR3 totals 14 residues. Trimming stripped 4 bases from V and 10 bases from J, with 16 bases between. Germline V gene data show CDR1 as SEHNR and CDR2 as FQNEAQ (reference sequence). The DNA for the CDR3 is TGTGCCAGCAGCTCTGGGACGAGGGGGGGAAAACTGTTTTTT. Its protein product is CASSSGTRGGKLFF.

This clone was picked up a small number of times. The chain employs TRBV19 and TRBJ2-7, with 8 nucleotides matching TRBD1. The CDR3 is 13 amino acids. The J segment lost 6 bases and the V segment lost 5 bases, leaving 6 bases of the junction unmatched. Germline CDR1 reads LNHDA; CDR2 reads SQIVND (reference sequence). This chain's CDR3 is CASSSDRAGEQYF. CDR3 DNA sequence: TGTGCCAGTAGTTCGGACAGGGCCGGCGAGCAGTACTTC.

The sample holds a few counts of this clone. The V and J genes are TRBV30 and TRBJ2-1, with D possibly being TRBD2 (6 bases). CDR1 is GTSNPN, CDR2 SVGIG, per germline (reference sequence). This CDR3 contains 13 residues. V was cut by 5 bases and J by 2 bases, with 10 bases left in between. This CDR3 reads CAWGSGPYNEQFF. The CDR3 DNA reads TGTGCCTGGGGAAGCGGGCCCTACAATGAGCAGTTCTTC.

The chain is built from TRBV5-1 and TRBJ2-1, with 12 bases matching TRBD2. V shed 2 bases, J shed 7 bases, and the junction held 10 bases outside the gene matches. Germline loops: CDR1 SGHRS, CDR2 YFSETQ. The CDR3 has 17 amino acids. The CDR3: CASSFDPGLAGFNEQFF. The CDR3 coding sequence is TGCGCCAGCAGCTTTGATCCCGGACTAGCGGGATTTAATGAGCAGTTCTTC.

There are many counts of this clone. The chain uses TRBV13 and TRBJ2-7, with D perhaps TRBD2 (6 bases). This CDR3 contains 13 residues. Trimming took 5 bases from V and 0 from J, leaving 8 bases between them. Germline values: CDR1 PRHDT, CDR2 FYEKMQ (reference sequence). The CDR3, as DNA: TGTGCCAGCAGCGCGGGACGCTCCTACGAGCAGTACTTC. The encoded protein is CASSAGRSYEQYF. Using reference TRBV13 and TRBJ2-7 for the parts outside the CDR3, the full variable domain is AAGVIQSPRHLIKEKRETATLKCYPIPRHDTVYWYQQGPGQDPQFLISFYEKMQSDKGSIPDRFSAQQFSDYHSELNMSSLELGDSALYFCASSAGRSYEQYFGPGTRLTVT.

The CDR3 sequence is CATGEPGQGHNGYTF. For the CDR3, the DNA is TGTGCCACGGGAGAACCGGGGCAGGGCCATAACGGCTACACCTTC. V usage is TRBV27 and J usage is TRBJ1-2; weak D call: TRBD1 (5 bases). The CDR3 is made up of 15 amino acids. V lost 10 bases to trimming and J lost 8 bases, with 26 bases between them. Germline CDR1 reads MNHEY; CDR2 reads SMNVEV (reference sequence).

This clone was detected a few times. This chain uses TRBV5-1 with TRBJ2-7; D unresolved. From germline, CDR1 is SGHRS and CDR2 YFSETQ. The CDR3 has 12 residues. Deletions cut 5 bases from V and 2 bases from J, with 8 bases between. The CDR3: CASRSSTYEQYF. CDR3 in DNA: TGCGCCAGCAGGTCATCTACCTACGAGCAGTACTTC.

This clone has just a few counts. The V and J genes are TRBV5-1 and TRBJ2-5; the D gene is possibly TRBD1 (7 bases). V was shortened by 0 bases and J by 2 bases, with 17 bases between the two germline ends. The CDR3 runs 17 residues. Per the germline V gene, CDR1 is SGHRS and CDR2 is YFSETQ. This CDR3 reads CASSLAQQGGGQETQYF. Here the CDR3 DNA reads TGCGCCAGCAGCTTGGCGCAGCAGGGGGGTGGACAAGAGACCCAGTACTTC.

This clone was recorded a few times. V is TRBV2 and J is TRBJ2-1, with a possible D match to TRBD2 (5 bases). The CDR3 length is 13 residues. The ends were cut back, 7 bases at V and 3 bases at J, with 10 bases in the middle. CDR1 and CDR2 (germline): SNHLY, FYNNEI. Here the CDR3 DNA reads TGTGCCAGCATCGGGATTCGCTACAATGAGCAGTTCTTC. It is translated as CASIGIRYNEQFF.

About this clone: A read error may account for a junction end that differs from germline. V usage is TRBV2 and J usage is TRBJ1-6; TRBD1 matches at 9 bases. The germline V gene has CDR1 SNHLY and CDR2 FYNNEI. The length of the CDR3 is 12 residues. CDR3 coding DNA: TGTGCCAGCAGTGAATCAGCGGGACAGGGCAATTTT. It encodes CASSESAGQGNF.

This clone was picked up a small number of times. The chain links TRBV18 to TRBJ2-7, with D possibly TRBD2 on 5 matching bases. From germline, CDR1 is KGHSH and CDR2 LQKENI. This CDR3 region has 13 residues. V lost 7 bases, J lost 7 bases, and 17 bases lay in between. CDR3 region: CASLGMFEGEQYF. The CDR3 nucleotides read TGTGCCAGCTTAGGGATGTTTGAGGGTGAGCAGTACTTC.

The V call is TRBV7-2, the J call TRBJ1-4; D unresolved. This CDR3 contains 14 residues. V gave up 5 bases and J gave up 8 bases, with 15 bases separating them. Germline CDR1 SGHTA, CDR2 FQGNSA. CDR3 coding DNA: TGTGCCAGCAGCCAAATCAGGAGGATCGAAAAACTGTTTTTT. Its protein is CASSQIRRIEKLFF.

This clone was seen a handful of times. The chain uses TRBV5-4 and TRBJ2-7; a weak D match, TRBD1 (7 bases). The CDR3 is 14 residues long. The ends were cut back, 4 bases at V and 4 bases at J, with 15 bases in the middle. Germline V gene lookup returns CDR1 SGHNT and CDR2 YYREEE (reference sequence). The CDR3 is CASSPGGTDYEQYF. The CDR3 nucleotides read TGTGCCAGCAGCCCCGGAGGGACAGATTACGAGCAGTACTTC.

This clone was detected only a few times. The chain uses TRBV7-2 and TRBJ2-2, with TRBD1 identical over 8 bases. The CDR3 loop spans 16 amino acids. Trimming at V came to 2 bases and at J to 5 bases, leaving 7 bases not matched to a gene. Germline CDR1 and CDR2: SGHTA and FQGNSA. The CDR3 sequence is CASSLLGRGRTGELFF. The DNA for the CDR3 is TGTGCCAGCAGCTTATTGGGCAGGGGGCGAACCGGGGAGCTGTTTTTT.

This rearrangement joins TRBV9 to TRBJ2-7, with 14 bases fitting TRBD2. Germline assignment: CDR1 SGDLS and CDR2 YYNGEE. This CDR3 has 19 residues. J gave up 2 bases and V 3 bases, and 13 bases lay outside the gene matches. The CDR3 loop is CASSERGLAGALRPYEQYF. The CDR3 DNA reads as TGTGCCAGCAGCGAGAGGGGACTAGCGGGGGCCCTAAGGCCCTACGAGCAGTACTTC. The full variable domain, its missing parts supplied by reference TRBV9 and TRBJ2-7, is DSGVTQTPKHLITATGQRVTLRCSPRSGDLSVYWYQQSLDQGLQFLIQYYNGEERAKGNILERFSAQQFPDLHSELNLSSLELGDSALYFCASSERGLAGALRPYEQYFGPGTRLTVT.